A single T cell receptor (beta chain) is shown here with its context. Its target is not known. TCRdb independently ran MiXCR on the reads; one entry per CDR3 protein. Of 150,000 to 200,000 distinct CDR3 sequences in the sample, about a tenth were seen once. Trimming removed 7 bases from V and 0 bases from J; junction bases left unmatched: 5. The CDR3 is 14 amino acids. In germline, CDR1 is MDHEN, CDR2 SYDVKM. This sample stems from a study of T cell repertoires in cytomegalovirus infection. About the study: Matching HLA type, along with CMV infection, was indicated by public TCR beta signatures. Study-level points and caveats: Adding up the frequency of public TCR beta families identified people who carried CMV plus the relevant HLA. It was HLA-C-restricted CMV-specific TCR beta clonotypes that dominated the response ex vivo.

Sequences were obtained from PBMCs. The V gene is TRBV28, the J gene TRBJ2-5, with TRBD1 identical over 7 bases. This receptor was obtained from a human donor in good health (CMV status not recorded). Some clones in this sample may be carry-over from other donors' samples. CDR3 nucleotides: TGTGCCAGCAACTTGGACAGGCACCAAGAGACCCAGTACTTC. Amino acids: CASNLDRHQETQYF.